The 4 T cell receptor beta chains below were found in one sample sequenced in a study of identical twins. TCRdb recomputed calls from the 5' RACE reads with MiXCR, one row per CDR3 protein. The sample includes some 710,000 distinct CDR3 sequences, around 6.1% of them seen just once. Sample: naive T cells sorted from blood. These TCRs come from a young man in good health.

The rearrangement joins TRBV29-1 to TRBJ2-1; 11 bases align to TRBD1. The CDR3 totals 16 residues. V gave up 5 bases and J gave up 0 bases; unmatched junction bases: 6. Germline V gives CDR1 SQVTM, CDR2 ANQGSEA. The DNA for the CDR3 is TGCAGCGTTAGGACAGGGGGCTTTAACTCCTACAATGAGCAGTTCTTC. Its translation: CSVRTGGFNSYNEQFF.

In this sample, this clonotype turned up once. A read error may be the cause here, since a much bigger clone is one base away. V and J are TRBV10-3 and TRBJ2-1; TRBD2 aligns across 8 bases. CDR3 size: 14 residues. V was pared by 6 bases and J by 6 bases, with 7 bases of the junction left unmatched. The germline gives CDR1 ENHRY, CDR2 SYGVKD. CDR3 loop: CAIRQRESCNEQFF. The CDR3 DNA sequence: TGTGCCATCAGACAGCGGGAGTCATGCAATGAGCAGTTCTTC.

This clonotype was picked up many times. The rearrangement uses TRBV4-1 and TRBJ1-2; D gene uncertain. Deletions cut 0 bases from V and 4 bases from J, with 12 bases between. The CDR3 length is 15 residues. CDR1 and CDR2 from the germline V gene are MGHRA and YSYEKL. DNA of the CDR3: TGCGCCAGCAGCCAAGATAGCGAGGTTGGCTATGGCTACACCTTC. Translation gives CASSQDSEVGYGYTF.

This clonotype has at least ten counts. The chain joins TRBV20-1 to TRBJ2-1; 10 nucleotides agree with TRBD2. CDR3 length: 17 amino acids. CDR1 and CDR2 (germline): DFQATT, SNEGSKA (reference sequence). V lost 2 bases to trimming and J lost 0 bases; unmatched junction nucleotides: 7. CDR3: CSARSPGTSASYNEQFF. CDR3 coding DNA: TGCAGTGCTAGATCGCCCGGGACTAGCGCCTCCTACAATGAGCAGTTCTTC.